This TCR beta chain was sequenced for a study of regulatory T cells in long-lasting Graves disease. Germline assignment: CDR1 MNHNS and CDR2 SASEGT. The CDR3 is 13 amino acids. V lost 6 bases and J 11 bases, leaving 19 bases between the germline ends. Noted time point: persistent/refractory GD, antithyroid drugs over 5 years with positive TRAb. RNA isolated from PBMCs was used to make the TCR library. For TCR beta, libraries came from iRepertoire HTBI primers and Arm-PCR of CDR3 regions. TCRdb re-called the multiplex PCR reads through MiXCR, storing one row per CDR3 protein. The table lists some 420,000 distinct CDR3 sequences, 20% to 25% of them singletons.

Sample: peripheral blood mononuclear cells (PBMCs), taken when the disease was refractory, from a patient treated with antithyroid drugs. The source is a female donor with Graves disease. This chain joins TRBV6-1 and TRBJ1-1; possibly TRBD1 for D (5 bases). CDR3 DNA sequence: TGTGCCAGCAGCGGGGGATTAGCCGCAAGGGCTTTCTTT. Translation gives CASSGGLAARAFF.